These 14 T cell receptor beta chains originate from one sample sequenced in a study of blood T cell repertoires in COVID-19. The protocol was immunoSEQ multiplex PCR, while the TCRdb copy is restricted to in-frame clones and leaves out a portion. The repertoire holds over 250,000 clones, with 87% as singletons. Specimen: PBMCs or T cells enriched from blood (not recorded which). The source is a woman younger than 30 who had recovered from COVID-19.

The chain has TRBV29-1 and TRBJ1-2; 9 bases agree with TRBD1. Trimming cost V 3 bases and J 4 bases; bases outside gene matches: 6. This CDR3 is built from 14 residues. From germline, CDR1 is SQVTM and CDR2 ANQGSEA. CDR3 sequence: CSVDHRGLSYGYTF. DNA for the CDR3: TGCAGCGTTGACCACAGGGGGCTCTCCTATGGCTACACCTTC. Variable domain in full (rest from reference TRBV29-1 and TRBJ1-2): SAVISQKPSRDICQRGTSLTIQCQVDSQVTMMFWYRQQPGQSLTLIATANQGSEATYESGFVIDKFPISRPNLTFSTLTVSNMSPEDSSIYLCSVDHRGLSYGYTFGSGTRLTVV.

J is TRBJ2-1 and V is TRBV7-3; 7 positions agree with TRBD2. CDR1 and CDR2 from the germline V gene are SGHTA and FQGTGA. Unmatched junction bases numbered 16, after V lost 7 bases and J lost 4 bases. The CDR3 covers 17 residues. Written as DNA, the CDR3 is TGTGCCAGCACCCGTTTGGGCGCGGGAGAGGGGTACAATGAGCAGTTCTTC. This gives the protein CASTRLGAGEGYNEQFF.

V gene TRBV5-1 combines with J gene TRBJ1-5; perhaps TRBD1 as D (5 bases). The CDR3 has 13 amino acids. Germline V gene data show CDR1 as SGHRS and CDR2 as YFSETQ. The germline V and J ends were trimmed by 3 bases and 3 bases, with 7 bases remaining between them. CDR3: CASSWDFNQPQHF. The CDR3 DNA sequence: TGCGCCAGCAGCTGGGACTTCAATCAGCCCCAGCATTTT.

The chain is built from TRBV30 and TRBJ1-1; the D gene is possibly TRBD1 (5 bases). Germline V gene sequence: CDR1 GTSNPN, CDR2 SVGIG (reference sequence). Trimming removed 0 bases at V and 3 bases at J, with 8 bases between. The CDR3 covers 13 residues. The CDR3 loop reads CAWSVPGYTEAFF. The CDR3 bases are TGTGCCTGGAGTGTCCCAGGGTACACTGAAGCTTTCTTT.

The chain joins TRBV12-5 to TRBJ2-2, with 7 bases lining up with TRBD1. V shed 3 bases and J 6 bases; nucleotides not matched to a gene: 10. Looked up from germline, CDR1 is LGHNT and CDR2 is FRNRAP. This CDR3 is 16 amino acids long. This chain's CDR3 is CASGFRTGMGPGELFF. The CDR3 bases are TGTGCTAGTGGTTTCCGGACAGGAATGGGCCCCGGGGAGCTGTTTTTT.

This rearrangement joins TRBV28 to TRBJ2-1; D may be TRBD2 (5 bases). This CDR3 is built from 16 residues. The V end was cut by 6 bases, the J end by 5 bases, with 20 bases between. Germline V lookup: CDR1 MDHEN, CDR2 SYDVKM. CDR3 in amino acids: CASSLPTGKSNNEQFF. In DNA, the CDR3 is TGTGCCAGCAGCCTCCCCACGGGGAAATCGAACAATGAGCAGTTCTTC. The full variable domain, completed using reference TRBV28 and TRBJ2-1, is DVKVTQSSRYLVKRTGEKVFLECVQDMDHENMFWYRQDPGLGLRLIYFSYDVKMKEKGDIPEGYSVSREKKERFSLILESASTNQTSMYLCASSLPTGKSNNEQFFGPGTRLTVL.

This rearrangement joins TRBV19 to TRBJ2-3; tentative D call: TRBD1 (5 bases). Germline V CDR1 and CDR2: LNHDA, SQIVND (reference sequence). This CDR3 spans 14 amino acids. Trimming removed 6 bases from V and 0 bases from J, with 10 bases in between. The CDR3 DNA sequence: TGTGCCAGTAGCTCAACAGGTAGCACAGATACGCAGTATTTT. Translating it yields CASSSTGSTDTQYF.

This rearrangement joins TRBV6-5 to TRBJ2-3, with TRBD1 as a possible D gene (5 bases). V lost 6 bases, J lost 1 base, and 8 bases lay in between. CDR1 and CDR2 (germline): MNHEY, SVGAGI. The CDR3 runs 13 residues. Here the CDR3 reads CASRSTGTDTQYF. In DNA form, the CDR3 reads TGTGCCAGCAGGTCGACAGGCACAGATACGCAGTATTTT.

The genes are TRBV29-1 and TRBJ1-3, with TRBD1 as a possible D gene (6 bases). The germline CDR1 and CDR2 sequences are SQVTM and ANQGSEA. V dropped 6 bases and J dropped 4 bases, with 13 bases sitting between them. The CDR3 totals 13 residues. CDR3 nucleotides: TGCAGCGTCGCCGGGACACTAGGAAACACCATATATTTT. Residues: CSVAGTLGNTIYF.

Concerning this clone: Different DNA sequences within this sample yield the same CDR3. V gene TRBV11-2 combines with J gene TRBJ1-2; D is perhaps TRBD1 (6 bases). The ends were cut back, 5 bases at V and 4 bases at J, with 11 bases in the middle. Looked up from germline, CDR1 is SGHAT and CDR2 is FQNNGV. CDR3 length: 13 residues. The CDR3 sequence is CASSLGGGYGYTF. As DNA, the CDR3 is TGTGCCAGCAGCCTAGGGGGAGGCTATGGCTACACCTTC.

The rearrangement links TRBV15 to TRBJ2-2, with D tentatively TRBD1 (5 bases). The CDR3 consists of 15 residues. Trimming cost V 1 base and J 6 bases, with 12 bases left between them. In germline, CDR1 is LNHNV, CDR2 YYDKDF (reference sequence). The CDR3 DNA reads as TGTGCCACCAGCAGAGGGGCAGGGTTACCCGGGGAGCTGTTTTTT. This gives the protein CATSRGAGLPGELFF.

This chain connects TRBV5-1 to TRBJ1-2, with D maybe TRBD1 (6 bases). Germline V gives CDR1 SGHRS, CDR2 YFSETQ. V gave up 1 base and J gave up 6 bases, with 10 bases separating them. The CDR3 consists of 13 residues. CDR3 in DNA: TGCGCCAGCAGCTTGAAGTCAGGGGATGGCTACACCTTC. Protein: CASSLKSGDGYTF.

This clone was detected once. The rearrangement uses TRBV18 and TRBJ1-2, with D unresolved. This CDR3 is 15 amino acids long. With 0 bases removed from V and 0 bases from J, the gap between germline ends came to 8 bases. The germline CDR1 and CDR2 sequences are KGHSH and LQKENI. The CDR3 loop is CASSPPSSANYGYTF. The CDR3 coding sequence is TGTGCCAGCTCACCACCCAGCAGCGCTAACTATGGCTACACCTTC.

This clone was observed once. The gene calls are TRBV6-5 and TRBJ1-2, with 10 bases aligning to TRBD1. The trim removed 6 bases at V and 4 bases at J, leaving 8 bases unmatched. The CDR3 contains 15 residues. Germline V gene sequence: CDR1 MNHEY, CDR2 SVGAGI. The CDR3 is CASRGTGVYSYGYTF. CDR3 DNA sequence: TGTGCCAGCAGGGGGACAGGGGTTTATTCCTATGGCTACACCTTC.